This T cell receptor beta chain was identified in a study of blood T cell repertoires in COVID-19. Across the study: Specimens from acute and convalescent COVID-19 originated in the United States, Italy and Spain. T cells, B-cell-depleted T cells, or PBMCs provided the cDNA or gDNA that served as material.

The Seattle patients, enrolled during active infection, were followed longitudinally. In the original workflow: Amplifying reference gene primers gave estimates of nucleated cell counts. TCRdb's copy holds only in-frame clones and misses some; the assay was immunoSEQ multiplex PCR. That table supplies the V and J calls and clone size; D and trimming were determined from the DNA. This table has under 250,000 clones, approximately 85% appearing once. V was pared by 0 bases and J by 2 bases, with 13 bases between. Germline CDR1 reads SGHRS; CDR2 reads YFSETQ. This CDR3 spans 16 amino acids. The J gene is TRBJ2-3, the V gene TRBV5-1; the D gene is possibly TRBD2 (5 bases). The sequenced sample consisted of peripheral blood. The clonotype comes from a woman in her sixties or seventies with COVID-19, enrolled during active disease. The CDR3 nucleotides read TGCGCCAGCAGCTTGGGCGCGGGTGGTTCCACAGATACGCAGTATTTT. Its translation: CASSLGAGGSTDTQYF.